This T cell receptor (beta chain) appears in the sequencing data of a study of early T cells in non-severe SARS-CoV-2 infection. TCRdb itself ran the 5' RACE reads through MiXCR, one entry per CDR3 protein. Here the sample spans about 44,000 distinct CDR3 sequences, about 25% being singletons. Only one count was recorded for this clonotype. The CDR3 has 14 amino acids. Trimming pared 3 bases from V and 6 bases from J, leaving 15 bases between. Germline lookup yields CDR1 KGHSH and CDR2 LQKENI. The receptor was derived from an adult who was a healthcare worker with PCR-confirmed SARS-CoV-2 infection or an uninfected control (not recorded which). The sequencing used whole blood, collected at baseline. The chain recombines TRBV18 with TRBJ2-7; D is perhaps TRBD1 (5 bases). The CDR3 nucleotides read TGTGCCAGCTCACCGGGCGGCCAGGGCCCCGAGCAGTACTTC. Translation gives CASSPGGQGPEQYF.